The source of this TCR beta chain is a study of blood T cell repertoires in COVID-19. A note on this clone: A read error may produce the germline difference seen at one junction end.

The study recruited people aged about 18 to 90 years across roughly 25 US areas. Repertoires were generated with immunoSEQ multiplex PCR, while TCRdb's copy carries only in-frame clones and drops some. The profile shows about 280,000 clones, roughly four fifths of them singletons. The CDR3 spans 14 residues. CDR1 is SGHNT and CDR2 is YYREEE in the germline V gene (reference sequence). The sequence came from a man aged 35 to 55 who had been exposed to COVID-19. Sequencing input: PBMCs or T cells enriched from blood (not recorded which). The chain employs TRBV5-4 and TRBJ2-7, with TRBD2 as a possible D gene (5 bases). The CDR3 loop is CASSPGYGVFPPDF. The CDR3 DNA is TGTGCCAGCAGCCCCGGCTACGGGGTGTTCCCCCCCGACTTC.